This T cell receptor beta chain was found in a study of identical twins. This clonotype has just a few counts. The CDR3 length is 15 residues. V shed 3 bases, J shed 6 bases, and the junction held 4 bases outside the gene matches. Germline CDR1 and CDR2: SGHTA and FQGTGA. TCRdb passed the 5' RACE reads through MiXCR, listing each CDR3 protein once. The sample shows 450,000 or so distinct CDR3 sequences, approximately 15% of them seen only once. This sample also appeared in a second study, on yellow fever vaccine responses in identical twins.

The receptor's source is a woman aged 18-29 years in good health. What was sequenced was CD4+ T cells sorted from blood. J is TRBJ2-3 and V is TRBV7-3, with 12 bases lining up with TRBD1. In DNA, the CDR3 is TGTGCCAGCAGCTTGGGACAGGGGGCCAGGGATACGCAGTATTTT. Protein: CASSLGQGARDTQYF. The full variable domain, completed using reference TRBV7-3 and TRBJ2-3, is GAGVSQTPSNKVTEKGKYVELRCDPISGHTALYWYRQSLGQGPEFLIYFQGTGAADDSGLPNDRFFAVRPEGSVSTLKIQRTERGDSAVYLCASSLGQGARDTQYFGPGTRLTVL.